This TCR beta chain emerged from a study of long-term antiretroviral therapy in people with HIV. General study points: CDR3 lengths in HIV samples spanned a narrower range than controls.

The germline V and J ends were trimmed by 3 bases and 6 bases, with 12 bases remaining between them. The length of the CDR3 is 13 residues. Germline CDR1 reads SGHRS; CDR2 reads YFSETQ. At survey level, the immunoSEQ assay was run in its v3.0 version. The data were produced by immunoSEQ multiplex PCR, yet TCRdb's version contains in-frame clones alone and is incomplete. The table lists about 20,000 clones, around three quarters of them singletons. Among participants with HIV, every one received treatment in the United States. Of note for this clone: As yet, its antigen is unknown.

This chain links TRBV5-1 with TRBJ1-2, with a possible D match to TRBD1 (6 bases). Sequencing used unsorted PBMCs, obtained 0.2 years after starting antiretroviral therapy. This receptor was obtained from a woman aged 40 to 55 with HIV. The CDR3 loop is CASSYTGADGYTF. Written as DNA, the CDR3 is TGCGCCAGCAGCTACACGGGGGCGGATGGCTACACCTTC.